This TCR beta chain was observed in a study of T-cell reconstitution after alpha-beta-depleted transplantation in children. Whole-study results and caveats: Diversity of TCRbeta at day 60 was high in some patients, arising from surviving recipient T cells and thymic progenitors. Among T cells one year after transplant, newly produced cells accounted for most counts and diversity. Reportedly, alpha-beta T cells present about two months post-transplant originated from several hundred expanded clones of graft origin.

CDR1 DFQATT and CDR2 SNEGSKA come from the germline V gene (reference sequence). V lost 5 bases, J lost 6 bases, and 9 bases lay in between. This CDR3 spans 11 amino acids. This clonotype came up many times. Its antigen is undetermined. This sample's TCRbeta library carried unique molecular identifier barcodes. From the PCR reads, TCRdb called clonotypes with MiXCR, one entry per CDR3 protein. The sample yields about 830,000 distinct CDR3 sequences, around 17% seen once. The J gene is TRBJ2-3, the V gene TRBV20-1; D gene ambiguous. Sample: PBMCs, mostly from graft donor cells, taken 360 days after TCRalphabeta/CD19-depleted stem cell transplant. The source of this sequence is a male patient aged 10-17 years who had a stem cell transplant for acute lymphoblastic leukemia, so the T cells may come from the graft donor. The CDR3 spells CSADALDTQYF. The CDR3 DNA follows: TGCAGTGCTGACGCCCTGGATACGCAGTATTTT.